Listed here is a single T cell receptor (beta chain). Germline-derived CDR1 and CDR2 are SGDLS and YYNGEE. J lost 2 bases, V lost 1 base, and 6 bases had no gene match. The CDR3 loop spans 16 amino acids. The sample comes from a study of cytomegalovirus exposure and HLA in healthy donors. This table comes from immunoSEQ multiplex PCR, and its TCRdb copy is limited to in-frame clones, with some not included. The data hold some 98,000 clones, with about 90% observed a single time. The rearrangement links TRBV9 to TRBJ2-3, with TRBD1 matching over 8 bases. The sequencing input was PBMCs. The receptor was isolated from a young man in good health and CMV-seropositive. In DNA form, the CDR3 reads TGTGCCAGCAGCGTATTCCGGGACAGGATCACAGATACGCAGTATTTT. This translates into CASSVFRDRITDTQYF. The full variable domain, with the rest looked up from reference TRBV9 and TRBJ2-3, is DSGVTQTPKHLITATGQRVTLRCSPRSGDLSVYWYQQSLDQGLQFLIQYYNGEERAKGNILERFSAQQFPDLHSELNLSSLELGDSALYFCASSVFRDRITDTQYFGPGTRLTVL.